The 20 T cell receptor beta chains listed next were all sequenced from one sample in a study of cytomegalovirus exposure and HLA in healthy donors. The primer mix had 60 Vbeta and 13 Jbeta primers. The assay was immunoSEQ multiplex PCR, and TCRdb's table has in-frame clones only and misses some. The table shows approximately 200,000 clones, with approximately 82% occurring only once. Sequenced sample: PBMCs. The receptors were sampled from a young woman in good health and CMV-seropositive.

The V gene is TRBV5-1, the J gene TRBJ2-1; 9 nucleotides match TRBD2. Germline CDR1 and CDR2: SGHRS and YFSETQ. The CDR3 totals 15 residues. The junction had 4 bases not matched to a gene; V was cut back by 2 bases and J by 4 bases. CDR3: CASSFGTSPYNEQFF. CDR3 sequence (DNA): TGCGCCAGCAGCTTCGGGACTAGCCCTTACAATGAGCAGTTCTTC.

The V call is TRBV5-1, the J call TRBJ1-3; tentatively, D is TRBD1 (6 bases). The V end lost 4 bases, the J end lost 6 bases, and 11 bases lay between the germline ends. The CDR3 totals 13 residues. CDR1 and CDR2 (germline): SGHRS, YFSETQ. The CDR3 DNA sequence: TGCGCCAGCAGCCTGGGGGACACAAACACCATATATTTT. This translates into CASSLGDTNTIYF.

V gene TRBV4-3 combines with J gene TRBJ1-2; TRBD1 aligns across 9 bases. Trimming removed 4 bases from V and 5 bases from J; junction bases left unmatched: 8. The germline CDR1 and CDR2 sequences are LGHNA and YSLEER. The CDR3 covers 15 residues. The CDR3 loop reads CASSLSGTGMYGYTF. CDR3 nucleotide sequence: TGCGCCAGCAGCCTATCCGGGACAGGGATGTATGGCTACACCTTC.

The J gene is TRBJ1-6, the V gene TRBV23-1; 7 nucleotides match TRBD1. TRBV23-1 is marked as an open reading frame, function uncertain. The length of the CDR3 is 16 residues. Unmatched junction bases numbered 9, after V lost 3 bases and J lost 7 bases. The CDR3 loop is CASSHLDRDRNSPLHF. The CDR3 DNA follows: TGCGCCAGCAGTCACCTCGACCGGGACAGAAATTCACCCCTCCACTTT.

The table lists this clone with a few counts. This chain joins TRBV6-1 and TRBJ2-5; TRBD2 aligns across 8 bases. The CDR3 has 17 residues. Germline CDR1 and CDR2: MNHNS and SASEGT. J gave up 0 bases and V 4 bases, and 10 bases lay outside the gene matches. The CDR3 DNA follows: TGTGCCAGCAGTGCCCTTCCCGGGGGGGAGTACCAAGAGACCCAGTACTTC. Its protein is CASSALPGGEYQETQYF.

This clone was seen a single time. The V gene is TRBV5-4, the J gene TRBJ1-1, with D maybe TRBD1 (5 bases). Trimming shortened V by 3 bases and J by 3 bases, and 9 bases separated the two germline ends. CDR1 is SGHNT, CDR2 YYREEE, per germline (reference sequence). CDR3 length: 13 amino acids. The CDR3 nucleotides are TGTGCCAGCAGCTGGGGGGGGTACACTGAAGCTTTCTTT. This sequence encodes CASSWGGYTEAFF.

This clone was detected only a few times. The CDR3 here is CASSPSSNTGELFF. Written as DNA, the CDR3 is TGTGCCAGCAGTCCCTCGTCGAACACCGGGGAGCTGTTTTTT. V usage is TRBV6-5 and J usage is TRBJ2-2; no firm D call. The ends were cut back, 5 bases at V and 0 bases at J, with 7 bases in the middle. From germline, CDR1 is MNHEY and CDR2 SVGAGI. This CDR3 is built from 14 residues.

The J gene is TRBJ1-5, the V gene TRBV23-1, with TRBD1 matching over 11 bases. TRBV23-1 is an open reading frame whose function is uncertain. J gave up 5 bases and V 3 bases, and 3 bases lay outside the gene matches. The CDR3 extends over 15 amino acids. The CDR3 nucleotides read TGCGCCAGCAGTCATATGGACAGGGGGCATCAGCCCCAGCATTTT. This translates into CASSHMDRGHQPQHF.

The CDR3 reads CASSTLRGRFPTDTQYF. DNA of the CDR3: TGTGCCAGCAGCACACTCAGGGGGCGCTTCCCCACAGATACGCAGTATTTT. The V and J genes are TRBV7-9 and TRBJ2-3; TRBD1 matches at 8 bases. Germline V CDR1 and CDR2: SEHNR, FQNEAQ (reference sequence). The V segment lost 5 bases and the J segment 2 bases; nucleotides outside the gene matches: 12. This CDR3 is 17 amino acids long.

The chain carries TRBV7-3 and TRBJ2-3; D is undetermined. Germline CDR1 SGHTA, CDR2 FQGTGA. This CDR3 spans 12 amino acids. The ends were cut back, 3 bases at V and 5 bases at J, with 6 bases in the middle. CDR3 nucleotide sequence: TGTGCCAGCAGCTTTTGGCAAGATACGCAGTATTTT. Translated, it gives CASSFWQDTQYF. Filled out from reference TRBV7-3 and TRBJ2-3, the complete variable domain reads GAGVSQTPSNKVTEKGKYVELRCDPISGHTALYWYRQSLGQGPEFLIYFQGTGAADDSGLPNDRFFAVRPEGSVSTLKIQRTERGDSAVYLCASSFWQDTQYFGPGTRLTVL.

The rearrangement uses TRBV6-5 and TRBJ2-1; a weak D match, TRBD2 (5 bases). Trimming removed 0 bases at V and 9 bases at J, with 6 bases between. The CDR3 has 12 residues. Germline V gene lookup returns CDR1 MNHEY and CDR2 SVGAGI. The CDR3 here is CASSYSRGEQFF. The DNA of the CDR3 is TGTGCCAGCAGTTACTCCCGGGGTGAGCAGTTCTTC.

This rearrangement joins TRBV11-1 to TRBJ2-3; the D is unclear. The V gene's germline CDR1 is SGHAT and CDR2 FQDESV (reference sequence). This CDR3 has 15 residues. V was cut by 3 bases and J by 0 bases, with 10 bases left in between. The CDR3 loop reads CASSFTQSSTDTQYF. CDR3 DNA: TGTGCCAGCAGCTTCACGCAGTCTAGCACAGATACGCAGTATTTT.

This clone was seen more than once but under ten times. The DNA for the CDR3 is TGTGCCAGCAGGAAGGCGGGTTTGGGGGCCAACGTCCTGACTTTC. Its protein is CASRKAGLGANVLTF. The V and J genes are TRBV28 and TRBJ2-6; TRBD2 might be the D (5 bases). The CDR3 covers 15 residues. The germline V and J ends were trimmed by 6 bases and 4 bases, with 13 bases remaining between them. Germline V gene sequence: CDR1 MDHEN, CDR2 SYDVKM.

V usage is TRBV18 and J usage is TRBJ2-2, with 10 bases fitting TRBD1. This CDR3 is built from 14 residues. Germline V CDR1 and CDR2: KGHSH, LQKENI. V dropped 6 bases and J dropped 6; count of bases not matched to a gene: 4. The CDR3 sequence is CASSGTGEPGELFF. The CDR3 nucleotides read TGTGCCAGCTCCGGGACAGGGGAACCCGGGGAGCTGTTTTTT.

The J gene is TRBJ1-4, the V gene TRBV28; 7 bases are shared with TRBD1. The CDR3 is 14 residues long. The V gene end was trimmed by 6 bases and the J gene end by 5 bases; junction bases not matched to a gene: 6. Germline CDR1 is MDHEN and CDR2 is SYDVKM. This CDR3 is CASSLGQRNEKLFF. CDR3 bases: TGTGCCAGCAGCCTGGGACAGCGGAATGAAAAACTGTTTTTT.

This clone was recorded only once. The gene calls are TRBV4-3 and TRBJ1-5, with no clear D. Germline loops: CDR1 LGHNA, CDR2 YSLEER. There are 15 residues in the CDR3. Deletions cut 0 bases from V and 9 bases from J, with 15 bases between. CDR3 bases: TGCGCCAGCAGCCAAGAGGTGTTCGTTAGCACGCCCCAGCATTTT. Translation: CASSQEVFVSTPQHF.

The chain has TRBV19 and TRBJ1-1; tentative D call: TRBD1 (6 bases). From germline, CDR1 is LNHDA and CDR2 SQIVND (reference sequence). The CDR3 consists of 15 residues. Trimming shortened V by 5 bases and J by 1 base, and 14 bases separated the two germline ends. CDR3 sequence reads: CASSVAVGGNTEAFF. The CDR3 coding sequence is TGTGCCAGTAGTGTGGCCGTAGGGGGGAACACTGAAGCTTTCTTT.

This chain connects TRBV6-4 to TRBJ1-6, with D tentatively TRBD1 (5 bases). From germline, CDR1 is MRHNA and CDR2 SNTAGT. V shed 1 base and J shed 7 bases, with 17 bases lying between them. The CDR3 runs to 17 residues. CDR3: CASSDYNARQWNSPLHF. The DNA for the CDR3 is TGTGCCAGCAGTGACTATAACGCCCGACAGTGGAATTCACCCCTCCACTTT.

The chain uses TRBV30 and TRBJ1-2, with 11 bases identical to TRBD1. Trimming removed 3 bases from V and 5 bases from J; junction bases left unmatched: 11. Germline loops: CDR1 GTSNPN, CDR2 SVGIG (reference sequence). The CDR3 consists of 16 residues. The CDR3 DNA sequence: TGTGCCTGGAGGGGAGGCGGGACAGGGGGAAAGTATGGCTACACCTTC. Protein: CAWRGGGTGGKYGYTF.

The rearrangement joins TRBV6-1 to TRBJ1-4, with D unresolved. The CDR3 loop spans 12 amino acids. Deletions cut 2 bases from V and 7 bases from J, with 5 bases between. Germline-derived CDR1 and CDR2 are MNHNS and SASEGT. The CDR3 protein is CASSEYGEKLFF. CDR3 sequence (DNA): TGTGCCAGCAGTGAATACGGTGAAAAACTGTTTTTT.